A single sample gave rise to the 32 T cell receptor beta chains below, sequenced in a study of identical twins. In TCRdb, the 5' RACE reads were re-called with MiXCR into one record per CDR3 protein. The table lists more than 1.5 million distinct CDR3 sequences, roughly a third of them singletons, with about 0.27% in the top ten. Sample: cord blood. The origin of the receptors is a newborn girl in good health.

This clonotype showed up just a few times. The chain carries TRBV2 and TRBJ2-7; D is possibly TRBD1 or TRBD2 (5 bases each). CDR3 length: 11 amino acids. CDR1 is SNHLY, CDR2 FYNNEI, per germline. CDR3 protein: CAWGTHYEQYF. CDR3 sequence (DNA): TGTGCATGGGGGACCCACTACGAGCAGTACTTC.

V gene TRBV20-1 combines with J gene TRBJ2-1; D might be TRBD2 (6 bases). Trimming stripped 3 bases from V and 4 bases from J, with 13 bases between. Germline V CDR1 and CDR2: DFQATT, SNEGSKA (reference sequence). CDR3 size: 14 residues. In nucleotides, the CDR3 is TGCAGTGCTAGTTATGGGACTGGATACAATGAGCAGTTCTTC. Its protein is CSASYGTGYNEQFF.

This clonotype showed up just a few times. This rearrangement joins TRBV6-1 to TRBJ2-1; a weak D match, TRBD2 (5 bases). V was clipped by 0 bases and J by 5 bases, with 17 bases between them. The CDR3 length is 17 residues. The germline V gene encodes CDR1 MNHNS and CDR2 SASEGT. CDR3 nucleotides: TGTGCCAGCAGTGAAGCGCGATGGGGAGCGATCCACAATGAGCAGTTCTTC. Protein: CASSEARWGAIHNEQFF.

V usage is TRBV3-1 and J usage is TRBJ2-2; TRBD2 might be the D (5 bases). The length of the CDR3 is 14 residues. V was clipped by 4 bases and J by 3 bases, with 9 bases between them. Germline V gives CDR1 LGHDT, CDR2 YNNKEL (reference sequence). The CDR3: CASSPWGDTGELFF. CDR3 nucleotides: TGTGCCAGCAGCCCCTGGGGAGACACCGGGGAGCTGTTTTTT.

CDR3 protein: CASSQEPWFYTEAFF. CDR3 bases: TGTGCCAGCAGCCAAGAACCCTGGTTCTACACTGAAGCTTTCTTT. This chain uses TRBV4-2 with TRBJ1-1; D gene uncertain. In germline, CDR1 is LGHNA, CDR2 YNFKEQ. CDR3 size: 15 residues. V was pared by 0 bases and J by 3 bases, with 11 bases between.

V gene TRBV20-1 combines with J gene TRBJ2-1; TRBD2 matches at 11 bases. Germline lookup yields CDR1 DFQATT and CDR2 SNEGSKA (reference sequence). V was clipped by 5 bases and J by 5 bases; unmatched bases: 8. This CDR3 spans 15 amino acids. The CDR3 region is CSARTTSGVNNEQFF. Here the CDR3 DNA reads TGCAGTGCTCGGACGACTAGCGGGGTTAACAATGAGCAGTTCTTC.

The chain links TRBV7-9 to TRBJ2-3; 8 bases are shared with TRBD1. The CDR3 extends over 18 amino acids. The germline CDR1 and CDR2 sequences are SEHNR and FQNEAQ (reference sequence). V lost 5 bases, J lost 4 bases, and 17 bases stayed unmatched. This chain's CDR3 is CASSPNLIRTGLSDTQYF. Here the CDR3 DNA reads TGTGCCAGCAGCCCGAACTTAATTCGGACAGGGCTCTCAGATACGCAGTATTTT.

The rearrangement links TRBV20-1 to TRBJ1-2; a weak D match, TRBD1 (6 bases). The CDR3 consists of 14 residues. Germline lookup yields CDR1 DFQATT and CDR2 SNEGSKA (reference sequence). Trimming left V 1 base short and J 4 bases short, with 13 bases between. The CDR3 is CSARGQVGSYGYTF. The CDR3, as DNA: TGCAGTGCTAGAGGACAGGTCGGGAGCTATGGCTACACCTTC.

This rearrangement joins TRBV10-3 to TRBJ2-7, with TRBD1 matching 7 bases. The V and J ends lost 3 bases and 9 bases, in that order; junction bases with no gene match: 11. Germline V lookup: CDR1 ENHRY, CDR2 SYGVKD. The CDR3 runs to 14 residues. CDR3 loop: CAISDIDRAKWQYF. The CDR3 region has the DNA TGTGCCATCAGTGATATCGACAGGGCCAAGTGGCAGTACTTC.

This clonotype was counted many times. The chain is built from TRBV28 and TRBJ1-2; 7 nucleotides align to TRBD1. The CDR3 has 15 residues. With 0 bases clipped from V and 2 bases from J, the junction kept 3 bases outside the gene matches. CDR1 MDHEN and CDR2 SYDVKM come from the germline V gene. CDR3 protein: CASSLWDRPNYGYTF. The CDR3 DNA sequence: TGTGCCAGCAGTTTATGGGACAGGCCGAACTATGGCTACACCTTC.

V gene TRBV2 combines with J gene TRBJ2-1, with 9 bases that match TRBD1. Germline V gives CDR1 SNHLY, CDR2 FYNNEI. Trimming cost V 3 bases and J 4 bases; bases outside gene matches: 7. The CDR3 runs to 16 residues. CDR3 nucleotides: TGTGCCAGCAGTGACAGTCTAGGGACAGGGTACAATGAGCAGTTCTTC. This gives the protein CASSDSLGTGYNEQFF.

This clonotype was detected only a few times. The chain combines TRBV10-3 with TRBJ1-6; D may be TRBD1 (6 bases). Trimming took off 11 bases at V and 0 bases at J, with 14 bases between the two ends. The CDR3 has 15 residues. Germline loops: CDR1 ENHRY, CDR2 SYGVKD. The DNA for the CDR3 is TGTGCCGTTTCTACAGGGAGCTCCTATAATTCACCCCTCCACTTT. This translates into CAVSTGSSYNSPLHF.

This rearrangement joins TRBV7-2 to TRBJ2-3, with 8 bases identical to TRBD2. V dropped 0 bases and J dropped 0; count of bases not matched to a gene: 8. Germline loops: CDR1 SGHTA, CDR2 FQGNSA. CDR3 length: 18 residues. This chain's CDR3 is CASSLATSATPSTDTQYF. The DNA of the CDR3 is TGTGCCAGCAGCTTAGCGACTAGCGCAACCCCTAGCACAGATACGCAGTATTTT.

This chain links TRBV14 with TRBJ2-1; the D gene is possibly TRBD1 (6 bases). The CDR3 contains 15 residues. With 3 bases removed from V and 6 bases from J, the gap between germline ends came to 15 bases. The germline V gene has CDR1 SGHDN and CDR2 FVKESK. The CDR3 is CASSQYRERANEQFF. In DNA form, the CDR3 reads TGTGCCAGCAGCCAGTACAGGGAGAGGGCCAATGAGCAGTTCTTC.

The chain has TRBV20-1 and TRBJ1-1; perhaps TRBD1 as D (5 bases). The CDR3 has 12 amino acids. V was shortened by 2 bases and J by 10 bases, with 14 bases between the two germline ends. Germline lookup yields CDR1 DFQATT and CDR2 SNEGSKA (reference sequence). CDR3 nucleotide sequence: TGCAGTGCTAGACAGGGAAAGTTCGTAGCTTTCTTT. Amino acid sequence: CSARQGKFVAFF.

The chain is built from TRBV13 and TRBJ2-7; TRBD2 might be the D (7 bases). Germline loops: CDR1 PRHDT, CDR2 FYEKMQ (reference sequence). CDR3 size: 18 residues. Trimming pared 1 base from V and 2 bases from J, leaving 21 bases between. The CDR3 sequence: CASSLELEGGEGAYEQYF. DNA for the CDR3: TGTGCCAGCAGCTTAGAACTTGAGGGGGGGGAGGGGGCCTACGAGCAGTACTTC.

This clonotype was picked up a small number of times. This sequence joins TRBV18 and TRBJ2-7; D possibly corresponds to TRBD2 (6 bases). Trimming took 4 bases from V and 2 from J, leaving 12 bases between them. Per the germline V gene, CDR1 is KGHSH and CDR2 is LQKENI. The CDR3 is 14 amino acids. CDR3 coding DNA: TGTGCCAGCTCACTCGATTGGGGGGCCTACGAGCAGTACTTC. Encoded protein: CASSLDWGAYEQYF.

In this sample, this clonotype turned up many times. The junction departs from germline at one end; a sequencing error may be responsible. The chain carries TRBV5-1 and TRBJ2-7; 8 bases line up with TRBD1. Germline CDR1 and CDR2: SGHRS and YFSETQ. The CDR3 totals 14 residues. CDR3 DNA sequence: TGTGCCAGCAGCTTAGAAACAGGGGGCTACGAGCAGTACTTC. It specifies CASSLETGGYEQYF.

This clonotype was observed a few times. The chain carries TRBV28 and TRBJ2-7, with a possible D match to TRBD2 (6 bases). Trimming took off 7 bases at V and 1 base at J, with 14 bases between the two ends. Germline CDR1 and CDR2: MDHEN and SYDVKM. This CDR3 has 14 amino acids. CDR3 sequence (DNA): TGTGCCAGCAAGGAGGGCTCCTTTTCCTACGAGCAGTACTTC. Translated, it gives CASKEGSFSYEQYF. The whole variable domain, filled in from reference TRBV28 and TRBJ2-7, reads DVKVTQSSRYLVKRTGEKVFLECVQDMDHENMFWYRQDPGLGLRLIYFSYDVKMKEKGDIPEGYSVSREKKERFSLILESASTNQTSMYLCASKEGSFSYEQYFGPGTRLTVT.

This rearrangement joins TRBV27 to TRBJ1-5; D may be TRBD1 (6 bases). This CDR3 has 14 amino acids. Trimming left V 9 bases short and J 1 base short, with 13 bases between. Germline V gene data show CDR1 as MNHEY and CDR2 as SMNVEV (reference sequence). Written as DNA, the CDR3 is TGTGCCAGTCAGAAGACAGGCAGCAATCAGCCCCAGCATTTT. Translation: CASQKTGSNQPQHF.

The genes are TRBV5-1 and TRBJ1-5; 7 positions agree with TRBD1. Looked up from germline, CDR1 is SGHRS and CDR2 is YFSETQ. The CDR3 contains 15 residues. V gave up 0 bases and J gave up 7 bases; unmatched junction bases: 7. Written as DNA, the CDR3 is TGCGCCAGCAGCTTGGGCACAGGGGCTGGCCAGCCCCAGCATTTT. Residues: CASSLGTGAGQPQHF.

This clonotype was observed a few times. The CDR3 is CASGGDRGENEQYF. In nucleotides, the CDR3 is TGCGCCAGCGGCGGGGACAGGGGGGAGAATGAGCAGTACTTC. The rearrangement uses TRBV5-1 and TRBJ2-5; 11 bases are a match to TRBD1. The germline gives CDR1 SGHRS, CDR2 YFSETQ. After removal of 7 bases from V and 11 bases from J, the junction contained 13 bases not matched to a gene. The CDR3 totals 14 residues.

The V gene is TRBV6-1, the J gene TRBJ1-2; D is unclear. The germline gives CDR1 MNHNS, CDR2 SASEGT. This CDR3 contains 14 residues. Deletions cut 0 bases from V and 5 bases from J, with 10 bases between. DNA of the CDR3: TGTGCCAGCAGTGAAGCGCAAGGTGTGTATGGCTACACCTTC. Amino acids: CASSEAQGVYGYTF.

This chain connects TRBV4-1 to TRBJ1-1, with D uncertain. Germline V gene sequence: CDR1 MGHRA, CDR2 YSYEKL. The germline V and J ends were trimmed by 2 bases and 11 bases, with 12 bases remaining between them. The CDR3 sequence is 12 residues long. This CDR3 is CASSQWSSSAFF. The CDR3 bases are TGCGCCAGCAGCCAATGGAGCAGTAGCGCTTTCTTT.

The count of this clonotype is one. The V and J genes are TRBV5-4 and TRBJ1-1, with 10 bases that match TRBD1. This CDR3 comprises 15 residues. Looked up from germline, CDR1 is SGHNT and CDR2 is YYREEE (reference sequence). With V trimmed by 6 bases and J by 5 bases, 10 bases remained unmatched. The CDR3 loop reads CASIPPGTGETEAFF. The CDR3 DNA is TGTGCCAGCATCCCTCCCGGGACAGGGGAGACTGAAGCTTTCTTT.

The sample holds a few counts of this clonotype. This rearrangement joins TRBV6-1 to TRBJ2-1; TRBD2 agrees at 10 bases. Germline CDR1 and CDR2: MNHNS and SASEGT. Unmatched junction bases numbered 10, after V lost 8 bases and J lost 0 bases. This CDR3 spans 17 amino acids. CDR3 residues: CASHDEASGGSYNEQFF. CDR3 sequence (DNA): TGTGCCAGCCACGACGAGGCTAGCGGGGGCTCCTACAATGAGCAGTTCTTC.

The chain couples TRBV5-1 to TRBJ2-7; TRBD2 might be the D (6 bases). Trimming removed 1 base from V and 4 bases from J, with 18 bases in between. The germline CDR1 and CDR2 sequences are SGHRS and YFSETQ. This CDR3 spans 16 amino acids. The CDR3 reads CASSLSGGPQGYEQYF. CDR3 sequence (DNA): TGCGCCAGCAGCTTGTCAGGAGGGCCACAAGGATACGAGCAGTACTTC.

The chain combines TRBV20-1 with TRBJ2-4; 8 nucleotides align to TRBD1. Germline CDR1 DFQATT, CDR2 SNEGSKA (reference sequence). V lost 2 bases to trimming and J lost 6 bases; unmatched junction nucleotides: 6. The CDR3 contains 14 residues. This CDR3 reads CSARNQGAGNIQYF. The CDR3 region has the DNA TGCAGTGCTAGAAATCAGGGGGCAGGAAACATTCAGTACTTC.

This clonotype was picked up a small number of times. For the CDR3, the DNA is TGTGCCAGCAGTGTCACAGGGACGAACTATGGCTACACCTTC. Amino acids: CASSVTGTNYGYTF. The J gene is TRBJ1-2, the V gene TRBV2; TRBD1 might be the D (6 bases). Germline CDR1 is SNHLY and CDR2 is FYNNEI. V was shortened by 4 bases and J by 2 bases, with 11 bases between the two germline ends. The CDR3 spans 14 residues.

This clonotype turned up a few times. V gene TRBV2 combines with J gene TRBJ2-1, with D perhaps TRBD2 (6 bases). Germline CDR1 is SNHLY and CDR2 is FYNNEI. The CDR3 is 13 residues long. V lost 6 bases and J lost 10, with 16 bases in between. CDR3 in DNA: TGTGCCAGCAGCCCTAGACTAGTTGCCGAGCAGTTCTTC. Encoded protein: CASSPRLVAEQFF.

The chain carries TRBV18 and TRBJ2-7; D is uncertain. The CDR3 runs 14 residues. Between the trimmed V and J ends, which lost 0 bases and 1 base, there was a span of 7 bases. Germline CDR1 and CDR2: KGHSH and LQKENI. The CDR3 spells CASSPPASSYEQYF. CDR3 sequence (DNA): TGTGCCAGCTCACCACCAGCCAGTTCCTACGAGCAGTACTTC.

At least ten counts were recorded for this clonotype. The genes are TRBV20-1 and TRBJ2-7; the match to TRBD2 covers 10 bases. This CDR3 region has 12 residues. V was pared by 6 bases and J by 4 bases, with 3 bases of the junction left unmatched. Germline assignment: CDR1 DFQATT and CDR2 SNEGSKA (reference sequence). CDR3 bases: TGCAGTGCAGCGGGAGGGCCTTACGAGCAGTACTTC. Translating gives CSAAGGPYEQYF.